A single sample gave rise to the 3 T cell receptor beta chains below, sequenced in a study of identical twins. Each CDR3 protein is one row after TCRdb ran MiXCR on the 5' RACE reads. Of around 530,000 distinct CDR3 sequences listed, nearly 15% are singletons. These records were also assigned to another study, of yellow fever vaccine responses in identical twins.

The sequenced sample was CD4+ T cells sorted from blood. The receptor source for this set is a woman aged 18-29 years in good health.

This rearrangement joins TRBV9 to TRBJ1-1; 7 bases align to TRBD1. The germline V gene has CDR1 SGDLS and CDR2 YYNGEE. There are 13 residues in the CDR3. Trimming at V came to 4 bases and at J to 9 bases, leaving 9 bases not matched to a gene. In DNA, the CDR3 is TGTGCCAGCAGCCCTACAGGGGAGGGGAAAGCTTTCTTT. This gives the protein CASSPTGEGKAFF.

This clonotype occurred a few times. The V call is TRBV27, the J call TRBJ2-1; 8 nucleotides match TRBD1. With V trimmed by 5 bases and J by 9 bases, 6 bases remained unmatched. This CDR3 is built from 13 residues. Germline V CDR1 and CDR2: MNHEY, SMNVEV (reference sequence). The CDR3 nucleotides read TGTGCCAGCAGTCAGGGGGCCTCTGGTGAGCAGTTCTTC. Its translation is CASSQGASGEQFF.

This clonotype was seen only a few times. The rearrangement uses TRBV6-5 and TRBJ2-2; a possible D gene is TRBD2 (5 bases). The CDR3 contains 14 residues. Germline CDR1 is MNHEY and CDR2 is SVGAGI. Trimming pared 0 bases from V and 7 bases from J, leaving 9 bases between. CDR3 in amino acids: CASSYSRGFGELFF. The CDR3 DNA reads TGTGCCAGCAGTTACTCGAGAGGGTTCGGGGAGCTGTTTTTT.